The next 15 T cell receptor beta chains were all read from a single sample in a study of blood T cells in healthy people across ages. Alongside a J-beta primer mix, a sample-barcoded 5' primer served in a second PCR lasting about 7 to 12 cycles. TCRdb re-called the 5' RACE reads through MiXCR, storing one row per CDR3 protein. The data contain about 690,000 distinct CDR3 sequences, roughly two fifths of them singletons. Sequenced material: blood. The receptors stem from a man older than 75 in good health.

This clonotype has only a few counts. The chain recombines TRBV7-2 with TRBJ2-5; 13 nucleotides align to TRBD2. Germline V gene data show CDR1 as SGHTA and CDR2 as FQGNSA. The CDR3 is 18 amino acids. With V trimmed by 1 base and J by 3 bases, 8 bases remained unmatched. The CDR3 reads CASSLGLTSGRGEETQYF. In DNA, the CDR3 is TGTGCCAGCAGCTTAGGCCTTACTAGCGGGAGGGGGGAAGAGACCCAGTACTTC.

This clonotype was seen just once. The V and J genes are TRBV29-1 and TRBJ2-3; D may correspond to TRBD1 or TRBD2 (5 bases each). V lost 8 bases to trimming and J lost 3 bases, with 15 bases between them. Germline assignment: CDR1 SQVTM and CDR2 ANQGSEA. This CDR3 comprises 13 residues. This CDR3 reads CSSRRGGTDTQYF. Written as DNA, the CDR3 is TGCAGCAGCCGACGGGGCGGGACAGATACGCAGTATTTT.

This clonotype was detected only a few times. The chain links TRBV20-1 to TRBJ2-1; D is uncertain. The CDR3 totals 16 residues. Germline V gene data show CDR1 as DFQATT and CDR2 as SNEGSKA (reference sequence). Trimming pared 1 base from V and 4 bases from J, leaving 17 bases between. The CDR3 DNA reads as TGCAGTGCTAGAGGCTTCGTGGCAGCGTCATACAATGAGCAGTTCTTC. As protein: CSARGFVAASYNEQFF.

This clonotype appeared a few times. The chain couples TRBV5-5 to TRBJ1-2, with TRBD1 identical over 9 bases. Germline V gene data show CDR1 as SGHKS and CDR2 as YYEKEE (reference sequence). The CDR3 runs to 13 residues. V dropped 5 bases and J dropped 5; count of bases not matched to a gene: 4. In DNA form, the CDR3 reads TGTGCCAGCAGTACCGGGACAGGGTATGGCTACACCTTC. Protein sequence: CASSTGTGYGYTF.

The chain is built from TRBV2 and TRBJ2-5; TRBD2 agrees at 7 bases. Unmatched junction bases numbered 7, after V lost 4 bases and J lost 2 bases. This CDR3 spans 15 amino acids. Germline values: CDR1 SNHLY, CDR2 FYNNEI. The CDR3 DNA sequence: TGTGCCAGCAGTGGAGGCGGGAGAGGGCAAGAGACCCAGTACTTC. This codes for CASSGGGRGQETQYF.

CDR3 sequence (DNA): TGCGCCAGCAGCTTGGCCCCGATAGGGACGGACAATCAGCCCCAGCATTTT. Translating gives CASSLAPIGTDNQPQHF. J is TRBJ1-5 and V is TRBV5-1, with D maybe TRBD1 (5 bases). The CDR3 contains 17 residues. V dropped 0 bases and J dropped 3 bases, with 16 bases sitting between them. Germline V gives CDR1 SGHRS, CDR2 YFSETQ.

The genes are TRBV20-1 and TRBJ2-5; D is unresolved. Trimming removed 0 bases from V and 3 bases from J, with 2 bases in between. The CDR3 totals 11 residues. Germline V lookup: CDR1 DFQATT, CDR2 SNEGSKA (reference sequence). In DNA, the CDR3 is TGCAGTGCTAGAGAGAAAGAGACCCAGTACTTC. Protein: CSAREKETQYF.

This clonotype was recorded at least ten times. The chain recombines TRBV29-1 with TRBJ2-1; 8 nucleotides agree with TRBD1. Germline V gene sequence: CDR1 SQVTM, CDR2 ANQGSEA. Unmatched junction bases numbered 5, after V lost 7 bases and J lost 9 bases. There are 11 residues in the CDR3. The CDR3 spells CSGGQGSEQFF. Here the CDR3 DNA reads TGCAGCGGAGGACAGGGTTCTGAGCAGTTCTTC.

The chain uses TRBV7-8 and TRBJ1-2; D is uncertain. This CDR3 is built from 11 residues. The ends were cut back, 1 base at V and 7 bases at J, with 4 bases in the middle. Per the germline V gene, CDR1 is SGHVS and CDR2 is FQNEAQ. The CDR3 DNA is TGTGCCAGCAGCTTAGGGGCTGGCTACACCTTC. Its translation: CASSLGAGYTF.

This clonotype was seen more than once but under ten times. This chain joins TRBV6-5 and TRBJ2-5; 9 positions agree with TRBD2. Germline loops: CDR1 MNHEY, CDR2 SVGAGI. The length of the CDR3 is 15 residues. Trimming took 0 bases from V and 11 from J; bases not matched to a gene: 10. CDR3 sequence: CASSYSLAGFNEQYF. DNA of the CDR3: TGTGCCAGCAGTTACTCGCTAGCGGGATTTAATGAGCAGTACTTC.

The CDR3: CASSLAGTGRTEAFF. The CDR3 nucleotides are TGTGCCAGCAGTTTAGCCGGGACAGGTCGAACTGAAGCTTTCTTT. The rearrangement joins TRBV12-3 or TRBV12-4 to TRBJ1-1, with TRBD1 matching 8 bases. The CDR3 is 15 residues long. V was clipped by 0 bases and J by 5 bases; unmatched bases: 5.

The rearrangement uses TRBV29-1 and TRBJ2-7; weak D call: TRBD2 (6 bases). Trimming shortened V by 5 bases and J by 8 bases, and 19 bases separated the two germline ends. There are 13 residues in the CDR3. Germline V gene sequence: CDR1 SQVTM, CDR2 ANQGSEA. The CDR3 DNA sequence: TGCAGCGTTTCGGGGACTGAAGCCCACAAGCAGTACTTC. Its translation: CSVSGTEAHKQYF.

This clonotype was seen at least ten times. The V gene is TRBV29-1, the J gene TRBJ1-2; D is perhaps TRBD1 (5 bases). Germline V CDR1 and CDR2: SQVTM, ANQGSEA. Trimming shortened V by 4 bases and J by 3 bases, and 18 bases separated the two germline ends. This CDR3 region has 15 residues. This chain's CDR3 is CSVGGGTRGDYGYTF. For the CDR3, the DNA is TGCAGCGTTGGCGGCGGAACGCGGGGGGACTATGGCTACACCTTC.

The chain links TRBV3-1 to TRBJ2-1, with a tentative D call TRBD1 (6 bases). Judging by the DNA end, TRBJ2-7 fits better; the J call may be wrong. The CDR3 contains 15 residues. CDR1 is LGHDT, CDR2 YNNKEL, per germline (reference sequence). CDR3 amino acids: CASSQNSRGYNEQYF. The DNA of the CDR3 is TGTGCCAGCAGCCAAAACTCAAGGGGGTACAATGAGCAGTACTTC.

This clonotype was found many times. This chain joins TRBV6-2 or TRBV6-3 and TRBJ1-1; D call uncertain. V was clipped by 5 bases and J by 0 bases, with 10 bases between them. The germline V gene encodes CDR1 MNHEY and CDR2 SVGEGT. This CDR3 spans 14 amino acids. In nucleotides, the CDR3 is TGTGCCAGCAGTACAGAGCTACTGAACACTGAAGCTTTCTTT. Protein product: CASSTELLNTEAFF.